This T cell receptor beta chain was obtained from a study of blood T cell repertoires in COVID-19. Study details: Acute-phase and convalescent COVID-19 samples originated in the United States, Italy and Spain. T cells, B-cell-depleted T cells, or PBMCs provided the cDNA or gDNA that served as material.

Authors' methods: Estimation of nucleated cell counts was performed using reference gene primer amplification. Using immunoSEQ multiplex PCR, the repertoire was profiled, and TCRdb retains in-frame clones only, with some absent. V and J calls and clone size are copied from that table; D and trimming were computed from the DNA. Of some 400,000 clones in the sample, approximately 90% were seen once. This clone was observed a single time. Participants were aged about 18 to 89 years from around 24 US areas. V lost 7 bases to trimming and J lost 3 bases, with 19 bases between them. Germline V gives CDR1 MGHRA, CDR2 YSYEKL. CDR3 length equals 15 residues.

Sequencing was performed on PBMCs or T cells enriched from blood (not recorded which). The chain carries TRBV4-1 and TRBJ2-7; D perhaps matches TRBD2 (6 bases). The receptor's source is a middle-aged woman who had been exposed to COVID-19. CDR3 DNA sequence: TGCGCCAGCAACCGCGGACCCTCGGACTACTACGAGCAGTACTTC. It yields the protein CASNRGPSDYYEQYF.